A single sample gave rise to the 18 T cell receptor beta chains below, sequenced in a study of blood T cell repertoires in COVID-19. Some clones are missing from TCRdb's copy, which holds only in-frame ones; the method was immunoSEQ multiplex PCR. Here the sample spans over 150,000 clones, around 80% being singletons. Sequenced material: peripheral blood. Receptors were obtained from a woman aged 50 to 60 with acute or convalescent COVID-19.

V usage is TRBV28 and J usage is TRBJ2-1; the D gene is possibly TRBD1 (5 bases). This CDR3 contains 13 residues. Trimming pared 9 bases from V and 4 bases from J, leaving 13 bases between. Germline V gene lookup returns CDR1 MDHEN and CDR2 SYDVKM. The CDR3 is CASLRAPYNEQFF. The CDR3 DNA reads TGTGCCAGTCTCAGGGCCCCTTACAATGAGCAGTTCTTC.

Notes on this clone: The sample holds other DNA sequences that translate to the same CDR3. This chain connects TRBV7-2 to TRBJ2-3; 7 nucleotides match TRBD2. Losses at the gene ends were 1 base for V and 9 bases for J; bases not matched to a gene: 7. CDR1 is SGHTA, CDR2 FQGNSA, per germline. The CDR3 has 14 residues. CDR3 sequence reads: CASSLELAGGTQYF. The CDR3 region has the DNA TGTGCCAGCAGCTTAGAATTAGCCGGGGGGACGCAGTATTTT.

The rearrangement joins TRBV5-4 to TRBJ2-7, with a possible D match to TRBD2 (6 bases). The V and J ends lost 4 bases and 1 base respectively, with 21 bases between them. This CDR3 has 17 amino acids. Germline V gene lookup returns CDR1 SGHNT and CDR2 YYREEE (reference sequence). The CDR3 nucleotides are TGTGCCAGCAGCCTCTTAAGGATAGCGGACACTTCCTACGAGCAGTACTTC. Translating it yields CASSLLRIADTSYEQYF.

This chain joins TRBV28 and TRBJ1-2; 7 nucleotides agree with TRBD1. Germline CDR1 MDHEN, CDR2 SYDVKM. After removal of 3 bases from V and 4 bases from J, the junction contained 5 bases not matched to a gene. The CDR3 is 14 amino acids. CDR3 nucleotides: TGTGCCAGCAGTTTCGTCGACAGGGCCTATGGCTACACCTTC. Translating it yields CASSFVDRAYGYTF.

The chain joins TRBV3-1 (or the pseudogene TRBV3-2) to TRBJ2-3; 11 bases fit TRBD2. Germline CDR1 is LGHDT and CDR2 is YNNKEL (reference sequence). V shed 0 bases and J 2 bases; nucleotides not matched to a gene: 4. The CDR3 is made up of 17 amino acids. This chain's CDR3 is CASSQELAGVNTDTQYF. The DNA of the CDR3 is TGTGCCAGCAGCCAAGAACTAGCGGGGGTGAACACAGATACGCAGTATTTT.

This rearrangement joins TRBV6-2 or TRBV6-3 to TRBJ1-1; the D is unclear. CDR1 and CDR2 from the germline V gene are MNHEY and SVGEGT. V dropped 6 bases and J dropped 5 bases, with 10 bases sitting between them. The CDR3 has 12 amino acids. The chain's CDR3 is CASSIAGTEAFF. The CDR3 DNA follows: TGTGCCAGCAGCATCGCGGGGACTGAAGCTTTCTTT.

V usage is TRBV25-1 and J usage is TRBJ1-6; D may be TRBD1 (6 bases). From germline, CDR1 is MGHDK and CDR2 SYGVNS. Trimming removed 6 bases from V and 3 bases from J, with 9 bases in between. CDR3 length: 14 residues. DNA for the CDR3: TGTGCCAGCAGAACGACAGGCTATAATTCACCCCTCCACTTT. Its protein is CASRTTGYNSPLHF.

The chain links TRBV5-1 to TRBJ2-3; 10 positions agree with TRBD1. This CDR3 contains 14 residues. V lost 4 bases, J lost 4 bases, and 3 bases stayed unmatched. Germline V gives CDR1 SGHRS, CDR2 YFSETQ. CDR3 amino acids: CASSRDRGSDTQYF. As DNA, the CDR3 is TGCGCCAGCAGCCGGGACAGGGGCTCAGATACGCAGTATTTT.

The chain recombines TRBV6-6 with TRBJ1-5, with a tentative D call TRBD1 (5 bases). Germline CDR1 and CDR2: MNHNY and SVGAGI (reference sequence). V lost 3 bases and J lost 3, with 12 bases in between. This CDR3 contains 15 residues. CDR3 sequence (DNA): TGTGCCAGCAGTTATGCGGCAGGGCCCAATCAGCCCCAGCATTTT. Its translation is CASSYAAGPNQPQHF.

The V gene is TRBV7-8, the J gene TRBJ2-2; perhaps TRBD1 as D (5 bases). CDR3 size: 17 residues. Trimming removed 0 bases from V and 4 bases from J, with 15 bases in between. CDR1 is SGHVS, CDR2 FQNEAQ, per germline. CDR3 sequence: CASSLAPRALGTGELFF. The CDR3 DNA follows: TGTGCCAGCAGCTTAGCGCCCAGGGCCCTGGGCACCGGGGAGCTGTTTTTT.

The chain uses TRBV25-1 and TRBJ1-4, with TRBD1 matching over 7 bases. The V and J ends lost 2 bases and 4 bases, in that order; junction bases with no gene match: 7. From germline, CDR1 is MGHDK and CDR2 SYGVNS. CDR3 length: 16 residues. The CDR3 sequence is CASSEEGARLNEKLFF. The CDR3 region has the DNA TGTGCCAGCAGTGAAGAGGGGGCGCGCCTTAATGAAAAACTGTTTTTT.

V gene TRBV27 combines with J gene TRBJ2-2, with 9 nucleotides matching TRBD1. This CDR3 region has 15 residues. The V segment lost 3 bases and the J segment 6 bases; nucleotides outside the gene matches: 5. From germline, CDR1 is MNHEY and CDR2 SMNVEV (reference sequence). The CDR3 coding sequence is TGTGCCAGCAGTTTTGGGACAGGGATAGCCGGGGAGCTGTTTTTT. The encoded protein is CASSFGTGIAGELFF.

The rearrangement joins TRBV16 to TRBJ1-3; D is unresolved. V dropped 2 bases and J dropped 0 bases, with 11 bases sitting between them. Germline lookup yields CDR1 KGHSY and CDR2 FQNENV. CDR3 length: 16 amino acids. This CDR3 reads CASSQRTEGSGNTIYF. In nucleotides, the CDR3 is TGTGCCAGCAGCCAAAGGACGGAGGGCTCTGGAAACACCATATATTTT.

The V call is TRBV28, the J call TRBJ1-6, with 8 bases that match TRBD1. Trimming removed 2 bases from V and 9 bases from J; junction bases left unmatched: 9. Germline V gene lookup returns CDR1 MDHEN and CDR2 SYDVKM. This CDR3 spans 16 amino acids. CDR3 in amino acids: CASSLRQGSGSSPLHF. The DNA for the CDR3 is TGTGCCAGCAGTTTAAGACAGGGGTCGGGGAGTTCACCCCTCCACTTT.

The rearrangement links TRBV4-1 to TRBJ2-7, with TRBD1 identical over 9 bases. Trimming took 1 base from V and 2 from J; bases not matched to a gene: 6. Per germline, CDR1 MGHRA and CDR2 YSYEKL. CDR3 length: 16 amino acids. The CDR3 here is CASSQVVGTGTYEQYF. CDR3 bases: TGCGCCAGCAGCCAAGTCGTTGGGACAGGGACCTACGAGCAGTACTTC.

V and J are TRBV28 and TRBJ1-2; TRBD1 might be the D (5 bases). The CDR3 covers 13 residues. Trimming shortened V by 2 bases and J by 4 bases, and 8 bases separated the two germline ends. The V gene's germline CDR1 is MDHEN and CDR2 SYDVKM. CDR3 nucleotide sequence: TGTGCCAGCAGTTTACAGGGTACCTATGGCTACACCTTC. It translates to CASSLQGTYGYTF.

The rearrangement joins TRBV11-2 to TRBJ2-3; D may be TRBD1 (5 bases). V gave up 5 bases and J gave up 2 bases, with 11 bases separating them. CDR1 SGHAT and CDR2 FQNNGV come from the germline V gene. This CDR3 region has 14 residues. CDR3: CASSAGYLTDTQYF. As DNA, the CDR3 is TGTGCCAGCAGCGCAGGGTACCTCACAGATACGCAGTATTTT.

The V and J genes are TRBV27 and TRBJ1-6; D call uncertain. Trimming cost V 1 base and J 7 bases, with 11 bases left between them. CDR1 and CDR2 from the germline V gene are MNHEY and SMNVEV (reference sequence). The CDR3 totals 15 residues. CDR3 amino acids: CASSLYSRSNSPLHF. The CDR3 nucleotides read TGTGCCAGCAGTTTATACAGCCGATCGAATTCACCCCTCCACTTT.